This T cell receptor beta chain was documented in a study of cytomegalovirus exposure and HLA in healthy donors. TCRdb's table, derived via immunoSEQ multiplex PCR, lists solely in-frame clones and lacks some. The profile covers 120,000 to 150,000 clones, with roughly 90% appearing a single time and 0.6% to 0.8% taken by the ten largest. Sample: PBMCs. The TCR was taken from a man aged 18-30 years in good health and CMV-seronegative.

CDR3 region: CASSEDRDGYEQYF. The CDR3, as DNA: TGTGCCAGCAGCGAGGACAGGGACGGTTACGAGCAGTACTTC. This chain joins TRBV7-9 and TRBJ2-7; TRBD1 aligns across 8 bases. CDR1 and CDR2 from the germline V gene are SEHNR and FQNEAQ (reference sequence). The CDR3 consists of 14 residues. V dropped 5 bases and J dropped 4; count of bases not matched to a gene: 7. The full variable domain, with the rest looked up from reference TRBV7-9 and TRBJ2-7, is DTGVSQNPRHKITKRGQNVTFRCDPISEHNRLYWYRQTLGQGPEFLTYFQNEAQLEKSRLLSDRFSAERPKGSFSTLEIQRTEQGDSAMYLCASSEDRDGYEQYFGPGTRLTVT.